These 6 T cell receptor beta chains originate from one sample sequenced in a study of blood T cell repertoires in COVID-19 (dated by TCRdb to 2019 to 2021). Receptor libraries were prepared by the immunoSEQ multiplex PCR assay. Drawn from immuneACCESS, this table holds only the in-frame rearrangements with V and J called that TCRdb kept. Clones are partly lost; checked studies trace under half to an unresolved V gene and leave the rest unexplained. In all, the sample holds hundreds of thousands of clones, and approximately 85% of those were seen once. The top ten clonotypes cover 7.2% of the sample. The sequenced sample was peripheral blood. These receptors came from a human donor in a cohort sampled during active COVID-19.

The rearrangement uses TRBV4-2 and TRBJ1-1; 7 nucleotides agree with TRBD1. V dropped 0 bases and J dropped 4; count of bases not matched to a gene: 5. Looked up from germline, CDR1 is LGHNA and CDR2 is YNFKEQ. CDR3 length equals 15 residues. CDR3: CASSQEEGASTEAFF. In DNA, the CDR3 is TGTGCCAGCAGCCAAGAAGAGGGGGCGAGCACTGAAGCTTTCTTT.

The CDR3 protein is CASSRPGLSYEQYF. CDR3 nucleotide sequence: TGTGCCAGCAGTCGACCGGGATTATCCTACGAGCAGTACTTC. The chain has TRBV3-1 (or the pseudogene TRBV3-2) and TRBJ2-7; TRBD2 is a possible D gene (5 bases). With 6 bases removed from V and 1 base from J, the gap between germline ends came to 13 bases. Looked up from germline, CDR1 is LGHDT and CDR2 is YNNKEL (reference sequence). The CDR3 spans 14 residues.

The chain is built from TRBV10-3 and TRBJ1-3; D not resolved. The V and J ends lost 4 bases and 4 bases respectively, with 5 bases between them. Looked up from germline, CDR1 is ENHRY and CDR2 is SYGVKD. The CDR3 covers 12 residues. CDR3 loop: CAISGGGNTIYF. In nucleotides, the CDR3 is TGTGCCATCAGTGGCGGCGGAAACACCATATATTTT.

This rearrangement joins TRBV10-2 to TRBJ1-5, with 9 bases fitting TRBD1. The germline CDR1 and CDR2 sequences are WSHSY and SAAADI. J gave up 5 bases and V 10 bases, and 3 bases lay outside the gene matches. CDR3 length equals 12 residues. CDR3 nucleotides: TGCGCCACCCGGACAGGGGATCAGCCCCAGCATTTT. Translation: CATRTGDQPQHF.

The genes are TRBV7-9 and TRBJ2-5, with 8 nucleotides matching TRBD2. The CDR3 consists of 15 residues. With 5 bases clipped from V and 1 base from J, the junction kept 6 bases outside the gene matches. Per germline, CDR1 SEHNR and CDR2 FQNEAQ (reference sequence). The CDR3: CASSPSGGLQETQYF. CDR3 nucleotide sequence: TGTGCCAGCAGCCCCAGCGGGGGTCTCCAAGAGACCCAGTACTTC.

This clone was counted a few times. This rearrangement joins TRBV7-8 to TRBJ2-3; D might be TRBD1 (5 bases). V gave up 2 bases and J gave up 2 bases, with 11 bases separating them. The CDR3 sequence is 15 residues long. CDR1 is SGHVS, CDR2 FQNEAQ, per germline. The CDR3 sequence: CASSLPLGDTDTQYF. The CDR3 DNA reads TGTGCCAGCAGCTTACCGTTAGGGGACACAGATACGCAGTATTTT.